A selection of T cell receptor beta chains follows, all from one sample in a study of CD8+ T cells in alopecia areata. Repertoires were generated with immunoSEQ multiplex PCR, while TCRdb's copy carries only in-frame clones and drops some. The sample consists of 30,000 to 35,000 clones, roughly 53% of them appearing once. Sequencing used NKG2D-high CD8+ T cells sorted from blood. The receptors derive from a human donor with alopecia areata. The CDR3 runs from the conserved cysteine through the conserved F or W. A D gene is named only where the DNA matches it firmly. Not every row has a clone size; where given, it reads once, few, many or a size class.

v_gene	abundance	j_gene	d_gene	CDR3nt	CDR3aa
TRBV11-2	.	TRBJ2-7	.	TGTGCCAGCAGCTGGGGCCGGGGAGCCTACGAGCAGTACTTC	CASSWGRGAYEQYF
TRBV27	.	TRBJ2-1	TRBD1	TGTGCCAGCAGACTAGACAGGGGGCAGCTCAATGAGCAGTTCTTC	CASRLDRGQLNEQFF
TRBV27	.	TRBJ1-2	.	TGTGCCAGCAGTTCCGGTATGATGACCCGCTATGGCTACACCTTC	CASSSGMMTRYGYTF
TRBV9	few	TRBJ1-1	.	TGTGCCAGCAGCGTAGTAGGCTACGGGTCTGCTGAAGCTTTCTTT	CASSVVGYGSAEAFF
TRBV9	.	TRBJ2-7	TRBD2	TGTGCCAGCAGCCCGGGGGGGCTCTACGAGCAGTACTTC	CASSPGGLYEQYF
TRBV7-9	.	TRBJ2-1	.	TGTGCCAGCAGCTTAGCGAAGGTAACACAGTCGGATGAGCAGTTCTTC	CASSLAKVTQSDEQFF
TRBV6-5	.	TRBJ2-7	.	TGTGCCAGCAGTTCAAGTATCTCCTACGAGCAGTACTTC	CASSSSISYEQYF
TRBV5-5	.	TRBJ2-7	.	TGTGCCAGCAGCTGGGGCTCGAGACGGGGCTACGAGCAGTACTTC	CASSWGSRRGYEQYF
TRBV10-3	few	TRBJ2-7	.	TGTGCCATCAGAGTACAGGGTAAAGCGGACGAGCAGTACTTC	CAIRVQGKADEQYF
TRBV28	large	TRBJ2-2	.	TGTGCCAGCAGTTTATGGCAGGGGACCACCGGGGAGCTGTTTTTT	CASSLWQGTTGELFF
TRBV13	.	TRBJ2-7	.	TGTGCCAGCAGCTCCCAGGGCCACGAGCAGTACTTC	CASSSQGHEQYF
TRBV19	once	TRBJ2-1	.	TGTGCCAGTAGTAACCACAATGAGCAGTTCTTC	CASSNHNEQFF
TRBV29-1	.	TRBJ2-6	TRBD2	TGCAGCGTGACCGTCCGGGACTACCCCTCTGGGGCCAACGTCCTGACTTTC	CSVTVRDYPSGANVLTF
TRBV7-9	.	TRBJ2-7	.	TGTGCCAGCAGCTTAGTGACAAGGGTCTACGAGCAGTACTTC	CASSLVTRVYEQYF
TRBV19	.	TRBJ1-6	.	TGTGCCAGTAGTCCAACAATCGCCAATTCACCCCTCCACTTT	CASSPTIANSPLHF
TRBV4-1	.	TRBJ2-5	.	TGCGCCAGCAGCCATACACGGATCAGAGGGGAGACCCAGTACTTC	CASSHTRIRGETQYF
TRBV28	.	TRBJ2-7	TRBD1	TGTGCCAGCAGTACCATCGGGACAGCTTTCTCCTACGAGCAGTACTTC	CASSTIGTAFSYEQYF
TRBV19	.	TRBJ2-7	.	TGTGCCAGTCAGGCAGGGGGGTCCTACGAGCAGTACTTC	CASQAGGSYEQYF
TRBV23-1	few	TRBJ2-1	TRBD1	TGCGCCAGCAGTCGTCGCGACAGGGTCTCCTACAATGAGCAGTTCTTC	CASSRRDRVSYNEQFF
TRBV7-9	.	TRBJ2-2	TRBD1	TGTGCCAGCAGCTACTTTACAGGGGGCTCGAACACCGGGGAGCTGTTTTTT	CASSYFTGGSNTGELFF
TRBV27	.	TRBJ2-1	TRBD2	TGTGCCAGCAGTCCCGGGACTAGCGGGAGCAACAATGAGCAGTTCTTC	CASSPGTSGSNNEQFF
TRBV7-9	.	TRBJ2-5	.	TGTGCCAGCAGCCCTCTAAGAACAGGGCACGAGACCCAGTACTTC	CASSPLRTGHETQYF